The entry below gives a single T cell receptor beta chain sequence along with its context. Its target is unknown. Germline values: CDR1 SEHNR, CDR2 FQNEAQ (reference sequence). The CDR3 consists of 15 residues. Carrying UMI labels, the TRB cDNA libraries were prepared through 5' RACE. Reanalyzing the 5' RACE reads, TCRdb keeps one entry per CDR3 protein, without DNA. The sample has about 98,000 distinct CDR3 sequences; the top ten hold less than 1.1%. This specimen comes from a study of CXCR3-negative and CXCR3-positive naive CD8 T cells. Across the study: Libraries each contributed about 1.5 +/- 0.3 million TRB reads, for around 140 million in total. Broader study findings: TRBV-TRBJ usage was similar across naive CXCR3 subsets but distinct in memory cells. The study found CXCR3 expression partially decreased after cryopreservation and ran most assays on fresh PBMCs. Naive cells positive for CXCR3 carried more hydrophobic TRB CDR3s than CXCR3-negative ones.

This sequence originates from a human donor in good health. Some clones in this sample may be carry-over from other donors' samples. Sequenced input: naive CXCR3+ CD8+ T cells from blood. Subset given: CD45RO-CCR7+CD27+CD95- naive CD8+ T cells expressing CXCR3 (TNR3+). V gene TRBV7-9 combines with J gene TRBJ2-5. CDR3 residues: CASSRTIGTLETQYF.